This paragraph reports one T cell receptor beta chain. The antigen is undetermined. This sample was taken from a study of shared clonotypes between healthy human individuals. Points from the study as a whole: An expected dependence of interdonor clonotype sharing on sequencing depth was noted.

Running of the assay took place at deep level. Each replicate PCR on the sorted subsets used 200 to 250 ng DNA (about 30,000 T cell genomes). Generated by immunoSEQ multiplex PCR, the TCRdb table keeps only in-frame clones and is missing some. Here the sample spans more than 1,200,000 clones, 98% to 99% being singletons. Germline values: CDR1 MNHNY, CDR2 SVGAGI (reference sequence). This CDR3 region has 14 residues. V was clipped by 3 bases and J by 2 bases; unmatched bases: 1. The J gene is TRBJ2-5, the V gene TRBV6-6, with 9 positions matching TRBD1. The sequence was collected from a man aged 25 to 40 in good health. The material sequenced was naive CD4+ T cells sorted from blood. Described subset: CD45RA+ positively selected. The CDR3 coding sequence is TGTGCCAGCAGTTATGGGACAGGGCAAGAGACCCAGTACTTC. Encoded protein: CASSYGTGQETQYF.